These 6 T cell receptor beta chains were all obtained from the same sample, sequenced in a study of T cells in Graves' hyperthyroidism and ophthalmopathy. TCR beta CDR3 regions were amplified from RNA transcripts. First-round RT-PCR of the TCR CDR3 relied on the HTBI primer set. TCRdb reanalysed the multiplex PCR reads using MiXCR and keeps one entry per CDR3 protein. The sample lists 500,000 to 650,000 distinct CDR3 sequences, around 13% occurring once. Sequencing was performed on blood. Source of these receptors: a woman between 45 and 60 years old with Graves' ophthalmopathy.

This chain joins TRBV5-6 and TRBJ1-1; D is unclear. Trimming cost V 1 base and J 6 bases, with 7 bases left between them. CDR3 length: 12 residues. Germline V gene sequence: CDR1 SGHDT, CDR2 YYEEEE. The CDR3 loop is CASSLLFSEAFF. The CDR3 DNA is TGTGCCAGCAGCTTGTTGTTCTCTGAAGCTTTCTTT.

This clonotype was detected many times. The germline gene is not matched at one end of the junction; a read error may be the cause. The chain is built from TRBV7-7 and TRBJ2-2; a weak D match, TRBD1 (5 bases). CDR1 and CDR2 from the germline V gene are SSHAT and FNYEAQ (reference sequence). CDR3 length: 12 amino acids. DNA for the CDR3: TGTGCTAGCAGACAGACCACCGGGGAGCTGTTTTTT. As protein: CASRQTTGELFF.

This clonotype was observed many times. The gene calls are TRBV27 and TRBJ1-4, with 8 bases that match TRBD1. V shed 6 bases and J 5 bases; nucleotides not matched to a gene: 11. CDR1 and CDR2 from the germline V gene are MNHEY and SMNVEV (reference sequence). There are 16 residues in the CDR3. The CDR3 bases are TGTGCCAGCAGACGAAACCGACAGGGGCTGAATGAAAAACTGTTTTTT. This sequence encodes CASRRNRQGLNEKLFF.

In its sample, this clonotype was seen many times. The V gene is TRBV7-2, the J gene TRBJ2-1; 7 bases fit TRBD1. This CDR3 has 14 residues. Trimming took 5 bases from V and 6 from J; bases not matched to a gene: 7. CDR1 SGHTA and CDR2 FQGNSA come from the germline V gene. The CDR3 sequence: CASSRQGLSNEQFF. DNA of the CDR3: TGTGCCAGCAGCCGACAGGGCTTATCCAATGAGCAGTTCTTC. Full variable domain (remainder filled in from reference TRBV7-2 and TRBJ2-1): GAGVSQSPSNKVTEKGKDVELRCDPISGHTALYWYRQSLGQGLEFLIYFQGNSAPDKSGLPSDRFSAERTGGSVSTLTIQRTQQEDSAVYLCASSRQGLSNEQFFGPGTRLTVL.

The chain employs TRBV6-2 or TRBV6-3 and TRBJ2-1; D is ambiguous. This CDR3 has 19 residues. V was cut by 6 bases and J by 2 bases, with 26 bases left in between. Germline CDR1 reads MNHEY; CDR2 reads SVGEGT. The CDR3 region has the DNA TGTGCCAGCAGACCCCCCTTTGGCGCAGTTGGGGTGCCCTACAATGAGCAGTTCTTC. The encoded protein is CASRPPFGAVGVPYNEQFF.

At least ten counts were recorded for this clonotype. This chain connects TRBV3-1 to TRBJ2-7; 7 bases are a match to TRBD2. V was pared by 3 bases and J by 4 bases, with 6 bases of the junction left unmatched. CDR3 length: 14 residues. Per the germline V gene, CDR1 is LGHDT and CDR2 is YNNKEL (reference sequence). The CDR3 sequence is CASSHRGVSYEQYF. CDR3 nucleotide sequence: TGTGCCAGCAGCCACCGGGGGGTCTCGTACGAGCAGTACTTC.